These 7 T cell receptor beta chains came from one sample sequenced in a study of somatic mutations in cytotoxic T cells in rheumatoid arthritis (dated by TCRdb to the late 2010s). The method behind the library was the immunoSEQ multiplex PCR assay. The source is immuneACCESS, and TCRdb retained only in-frame sequences with V and J called. Part of the clones is not carried over; for the studies checked, unresolved V genes explain less than half of this, and the remainder is unexplained. The sample data list 10,000 to 15,000 clones, and over 65% of these were observed just once. The ten largest clones represent about 9.8% of the sample. The sequencing input was CD8+ T cells sorted from blood. These receptors all stem from a man aged 65 to 79 in good health.

This clone was found once. This chain connects TRBV15 to TRBJ2-7, with 8 bases aligning to TRBD2. The CDR3 loop spans 14 amino acids. CDR1 and CDR2 (germline): LNHNV, YYDKDF (reference sequence). Losses at the gene ends were 3 bases for V and 6 bases for J; bases not matched to a gene: 7. As DNA, the CDR3 is TGTGCCACCAGCAGCCAGCGGGAGCGGAGCGAGCAGTACTTC. It codes for CATSSQRERSEQYF.

The chain joins TRBV5-4 to TRBJ2-7, with 12 nucleotides matching TRBD2. Germline lookup yields CDR1 SGHNT and CDR2 YYREEE (reference sequence). V gave up 5 bases and J gave up 2 bases; unmatched junction bases: 5. CDR3 length: 15 amino acids. CDR3 sequence reads: CASSYASGGAYEQYF. The CDR3 DNA follows: TGTGCCAGCAGTTATGCTAGCGGGGGGGCCTACGAGCAGTACTTC. Full variable domain (missing parts from reference TRBV5-4 and TRBJ2-7): ETGVTQSPTHLIKTRGQQVTLRCSSQSGHNTVSWYQQALGQGPQFIFQYYREEENGRGNFPPRFSGLQFPNYSSELNVNALELDDSALYLCASSYASGGAYEQYFGPGTRLTVT.

The CDR3 is CASSFSGNEQYF. The DNA of the CDR3 is TGTGCCAGCAGTTTTTCAGGGAACGAGCAGTACTTC. This chain links TRBV6-5 with TRBJ2-7, with a weak D call TRBD1 (5 bases). Germline CDR1 MNHEY, CDR2 SVGAGI. Deletions cut 4 bases from V and 5 bases from J, with 9 bases between. The CDR3 length is 12 residues.

This clone was recorded a few times. V and J are TRBV6-1 and TRBJ1-5; D not resolved. Trimming cost V 5 bases and J 1 base, with 12 bases left between them. This CDR3 has 15 amino acids. Germline V gives CDR1 MNHNS, CDR2 SASEGT. The CDR3 DNA sequence: TGTGCCAGCAGTTCAGGCCTAAACAGCAATCAGCCCCAGCATTTT. The encoded protein is CASSSGLNSNQPQHF.

The chain joins TRBV5-4 to TRBJ2-2, with TRBD2 matching 9 bases. Trimming cost V 0 bases and J 6 bases; bases outside gene matches: 12. The V gene's germline CDR1 is SGHNT and CDR2 YYREEE (reference sequence). The CDR3 covers 18 residues. The CDR3 reads CASSLGAGGRPNAGELFF. The CDR3 DNA reads as TGTGCCAGCAGCTTGGGGGCGGGGGGGCGACCCAACGCCGGGGAGCTGTTTTTT.

This rearrangement joins TRBV9 to TRBJ2-7, with 10 bases that match TRBD2. In germline, CDR1 is SGDLS, CDR2 YYNGEE. The V and J ends lost 0 bases and 3 bases, in that order; junction bases with no gene match: 0. This CDR3 comprises 14 residues. The CDR3 spells CASSVGTSGYEQYF. The CDR3 DNA sequence: TGTGCCAGCAGCGTAGGGACTAGCGGCTACGAGCAGTACTTC.

The chain links TRBV6-1 to TRBJ1-5, with a tentative D call TRBD1 (5 bases). CDR3 size: 15 residues. V was pared by 0 bases and J by 1 base, with 7 bases between. The germline gives CDR1 MNHNS, CDR2 SASEGT. The CDR3 sequence is CASSEARGSNQPQHF. The DNA for the CDR3 is TGTGCCAGCAGTGAAGCTAGGGGAAGCAATCAGCCCCAGCATTTT.